The rows below give T cell receptor beta chains drawn from one sample of a study of early stage breast cancer tumors. Some clones are missing from TCRdb's copy, which holds only in-frame ones; the method was immunoSEQ multiplex PCR. The sample holds tens of thousands of clones, about nine tenths seen once. Specimen: blood. These receptors all come from a person in their 70s with breast cancer. CDR3s include the opening cysteine and the closing phenylalanine or tryptophan. The order of the fields is D gene, V gene, clone size, J gene, CDR3 protein, CDR3 DNA. The D gene is left open where the match is weak. Clone size is stated in some rows and not others, as once, few, many or a class when expanded.

D: TRBD1; V: TRBV5-4; size: NA; J: TRBJ2-7; CDR3: CASSVRDRAYEQYF; DNA: TGTGCCAGCAGCGTCCGGGACAGGGCCTACGAGCAGTACTTC
D: TRBD2; V: TRBV28; size: NA; J: TRBJ2-5; CDR3: CASSTGGLVQETQYF; DNA: TGTGCCAGCAGTACGGGAGGACTGGTCCAAGAGACCCAGTACTTC
D: NA; V: TRBV7-2; size: NA; J: TRBJ2-1; CDR3: CASSRGASNNEQFF; DNA: TGTGCCAGCAGCCGGGGGGCCAGCAACAATGAGCAGTTCTTC
D: NA; V: TRBV11-3; size: NA; J: TRBJ2-1; CDR3: CASSLASVSDEQFF; DNA: TGTGCCAGCAGCTTAGCCAGCGTAAGCGATGAGCAGTTCTTC
D: NA; V: TRBV28; size: NA; J: TRBJ1-1; CDR3: CASRDSNTEAFF; DNA: TGTGCCAGCAGGGACAGCAACACTGAAGCTTTCTTT
D: NA; V: TRBV6-5; size: NA; J: TRBJ1-2; CDR3: CASDPGGEGYTF; DNA: TGTGCCAGCGACCCGGGGGGAGAGGGCTACACCTTC
D: NA; V: TRBV11-1; size: NA; J: TRBJ1-1; CDR3: CASSLAPATANTEAFF; DNA: TGTGCCAGCAGCTTAGCGCCGGCGACAGCGAACACTGAAGCTTTCTTT
D: NA; V: TRBV7-9; size: NA; J: TRBJ1-2; CDR3: CASSRPPDTYGYTF; DNA: TGTGCCAGCAGCCGCCCCCCGGACACATATGGCTACACCTTC
D: TRBD1; V: TRBV9; size: NA; J: TRBJ1-6; CDR3: CASSAGDRVGSPLHF; DNA: TGTGCCAGCAGCGCAGGGGACAGGGTTGGGTCACCCCTCCACTTT
D: TRBD2; V: TRBV5-1; size: NA; J: TRBJ2-1; CDR3: CASSSQGREGIDEQFF; DNA: TGCGCCAGCAGCTCCCAAGGGCGGGAGGGCATCGATGAGCAGTTCTTC
D: NA; V: TRBV7-9; size: NA; J: TRBJ2-1; CDR3: CASSLRGDAYNEQFF; DNA: TGTGCCAGCAGCTTACGCGGGGACGCCTACAATGAGCAGTTCTTC
D: TRBD1; V: TRBV23-1; size: NA; J: TRBJ1-2; CDR3: CASSQSTPGGSTF; DNA: TGCGCCAGCAGTCAATCGACGCCAGGGGGAAGCACCTTC
D: NA; V: TRBV28; size: NA; J: TRBJ1-6; CDR3: CASTPGGSYNSPLHF; DNA: TGTGCCAGCACCCCCGGGGGATCCTATAATTCACCCCTCCACTTT
D: TRBD2; V: TRBV19; size: NA; J: TRBJ2-2; CDR3: CATGGLASTGELFF; DNA: TGTGCCACCGGGGGACTAGCGAGTACCGGGGAGCTGTTTTTT
D: TRBD1; V: TRBV7-8; size: NA; J: TRBJ1-2; CDR3: CASSKGQASSNYGYTF; DNA: TGTGCCAGCAGTAAAGGACAGGCGTCATCTAACTATGGCTACACCTTC
D: TRBD2; V: TRBV7-2; size: once; J: TRBJ2-7; CDR3: CASRQWAGGPYEQYF; DNA: TGTGCCAGCAGGCAGTGGGCGGGAGGGCCCTACGAGCAGTACTTC
D: NA; V: TRBV6-6; size: NA; J: TRBJ1-4; CDR3: CASRGGNEKLFF; DNA: TGTGCCAGCAGAGGAGGGAATGAAAAACTGTTTTTT
D: NA; V: TRBV7-2; size: NA; J: TRBJ2-7; CDR3: CASSLVSPTGSYEQYF; DNA: TGTGCCAGCAGCTTAGTATCCCCCACAGGGTCGTACGAGCAGTACTTC
D: NA; V: TRBV7-7; size: NA; J: TRBJ2-3; CDR3: CASSQNPPQVSTDTQYF; DNA: TGTGCCAGCAGCCAGAATCCCCCACAAGTTAGCACAGATACGCAGTATTTT
D: TRBD2; V: TRBV4-3; size: NA; J: TRBJ2-6; CDR3: CASSPSGSGANVLTF; DNA: TGCGCCAGCAGCCCTAGCGGGTCTGGGGCCAACGTCCTGACTTTC
D: TRBD1; V: TRBV5-4; size: NA; J: TRBJ2-2; CDR3: CASSLPDRANGELFF; DNA: TGTGCCAGCAGCCTACCGGACAGGGCAAACGGGGAGCTGTTTTTT
D: TRBD1; V: TRBV19; size: NA; J: TRBJ2-7; CDR3: CASSPRQGAREQYF; DNA: TGTGCCAGTAGTCCCAGACAGGGGGCGCGTGAGCAGTACTTC
D: NA; V: TRBV7-9; size: NA; J: TRBJ1-2; CDR3: CASSLGRPRGYGYTF; DNA: TGTGCCAGCAGCTTAGGGAGACCGAGAGGCTATGGCTACACCTTC
D: TRBD2; V: TRBV5-1; size: once; J: TRBJ2-1; CDR3: CASSLMVRLAGDNEQFF; DNA: TGCGCCAGCAGCTTGATGGTGAGACTAGCGGGGGACAATGAGCAGTTCTTC
D: NA; V: TRBV2; size: NA; J: TRBJ2-3; CDR3: CASSGPSGASTDTQYF; DNA: TGTGCCAGCAGCGGCCCAAGCGGAGCAAGCACAGATACGCAGTATTTT
D: NA; V: TRBV7-2; size: NA; J: TRBJ2-7; CDR3: CASSLQGEQYF; DNA: TGTGCCAGCAGCCTCCAGGGGGAGCAGTACTTC
D: NA; V: TRBV28; size: NA; J: TRBJ2-3; CDR3: CASSGPQNPDTQYF; DNA: TGTGCCAGCAGTGGGCCCCAAAATCCAGATACGCAGTATTTT
D: NA; V: TRBV29-1; size: few; J: TRBJ1-2; CDR3: CSVTTEVRRYTF; DNA: TGCAGCGTTACGACGGAGGTCCGCCGCTACACCTTC
D: NA; V: TRBV5-6; size: NA; J: TRBJ1-5; CDR3: CASSLVGEGGGQPQHF; DNA: TGTGCCAGCAGCTTGGTGGGGGAGGGCGGAGGTCAGCCCCAGCATTTT
D: NA; V: TRBV5-1; size: NA; J: TRBJ2-6; CDR3: CASSLGGAGANVLTF; DNA: TGCGCCAGCAGCTTGGGCGGGGCTGGGGCCAACGTCCTGACTTTC
D: TRBD1; V: TRBV25-1; size: few; J: TRBJ1-6; CDR3: CASSEETGAPLHF; DNA: TGTGCCAGCAGTGAAGAAACAGGGGCACCCCTCCACTTT
D: NA; V: TRBV7-9; size: NA; J: TRBJ1-6; CDR3: CASSPAQQGANSPLHF; DNA: TGTGCCAGCAGCCCCGCCCAACAGGGCGCTAATTCACCCCTCCACTTT
D: TRBD2; V: TRBV10-1; size: once; J: TRBJ2-2; CDR3: CASSARSTSGSGELFF; DNA: TGCGCCAGCAGTGCCCGTTCGACTAGCGGGTCCGGGGAGCTGTTTTTT
D: NA; V: TRBV9; size: NA; J: TRBJ1-2; CDR3: CASSVTGYGYTF; DNA: TGTGCCAGCAGCGTAACCGGCTATGGCTACACCTTC
D: TRBD2; V: TRBV4-2; size: NA; J: TRBJ2-2; CDR3: CASSPLTSELGGELFF; DNA: TGTGCCAGCAGCCCTTTAACTAGCGAATTGGGCGGGGAGCTGTTTTTT
D: NA; V: TRBV7-3; size: NA; J: TRBJ2-7; CDR3: CASSPTLGMAHEQYF; DNA: TGTGCCAGCAGCCCCACCCTTGGCATGGCCCACGAGCAGTACTTC
D: TRBD2; V: TRBV2; size: NA; J: TRBJ2-3; CDR3: CASSRLAADTQYF; DNA: TGTGCCAGCAGTAGACTAGCGGCAGATACGCAGTATTTT
D: NA; V: TRBV29-1; size: NA; J: TRBJ1-2; CDR3: CSVALAGGYTF; DNA: TGCAGCGTTGCGCTGGCCGGGGGTTACACCTTC
D: TRBD1; V: TRBV30; size: NA; J: TRBJ2-1; CDR3: CAWSVRLGQGAREQFF; DNA: TGTGCCTGGAGTGTACGGTTGGGGCAGGGGGCCAGGGAGCAGTTCTTC
D: NA; V: TRBV2; size: NA; J: TRBJ1-1; CDR3: CASRDPQGNTEAFF; DNA: TGTGCCAGCAGAGACCCTCAGGGGAACACTGAAGCTTTCTTT
D: TRBD1; V: TRBV28; size: NA; J: TRBJ1-1; CDR3: CASSSTGGNTEAFF; DNA: TGTGCCAGCAGTTCGACAGGGGGAAACACTGAAGCTTTCTTT
D: NA; V: TRBV10-1; size: few; J: TRBJ2-7; CDR3: CASSPDRRASEQYF; DNA: TGCGCCAGCAGCCCTGACAGGCGCGCCTCCGAGCAGTACTTC
D: TRBD1; V: TRBV5-6; size: NA; J: TRBJ1-2; CDR3: CASILAPGTGHYGYTF; DNA: TGTGCCAGCATTCTTGCCCCCGGGACAGGGCACTATGGCTACACCTTC
D: NA; V: TRBV23-1; size: NA; J: TRBJ1-1; CDR3: CASSQGGGKRNTEAFF; DNA: TGCGCCAGCAGTCAAGGGGGGGGAAAGAGGAACACTGAAGCTTTCTTT
D: TRBD2; V: TRBV18; size: NA; J: TRBJ2-5; CDR3: CASSQLAGGLETQYF; DNA: TGTGCCAGCTCACAACTAGCGGGGGGTTTGGAGACCCAGTACTTC
D: TRBD2; V: TRBV19; size: NA; J: TRBJ2-1; CDR3: CASSTALRGGQHNEQFF; DNA: TGTGCCAGTAGTACCGCCCTCCGGGGGGGGCAGCACAATGAGCAGTTCTTC
D: TRBD1; V: TRBV19; size: NA; J: TRBJ1-5; CDR3: CASSIDGTGGVNQPQHF; DNA: TGTGCCAGTAGTATAGATGGGACAGGGGGCGTCAATCAGCCCCAGCATTTT
D: TRBD2; V: TRBV15; size: NA; J: TRBJ2-1; CDR3: CATSPRRRTSGRLDEQFF; DNA: TGTGCCACCAGCCCCCGGAGAAGGACTAGCGGGAGATTAGATGAGCAGTTCTTC
D: TRBD2; V: TRBV18; size: NA; J: TRBJ2-3; CDR3: CASSPTSGRHTQYF; DNA: TGTGCCAGCTCACCTACTAGCGGGAGACATACGCAGTATTTT
D: TRBD1; V: TRBV6-4; size: NA; J: TRBJ1-4; CDR3: CASSYRQGEKLFF; DNA: TGTGCCAGCAGCTATAGACAGGGGGAAAAACTGTTTTTT
D: NA; V: TRBV7-2; size: NA; J: TRBJ1-1; CDR3: CASRVSAATEAFF; DNA: TGTGCCAGCAGGGTCTCGGCGGCCACTGAAGCTTTCTTT
D: TRBD1; V: TRBV28; size: NA; J: TRBJ2-3; CDR3: CATFQGVTDTQYF; DNA: TGTGCCACCTTTCAGGGGGTCACAGATACGCAGTATTTT
D: NA; V: TRBV19; size: NA; J: TRBJ1-1; CDR3: CASSFHREGTEAFF; DNA: TGTGCCAGTAGTTTTCATCGGGAGGGAACTGAAGCTTTCTTT
D: NA; V: TRBV10-3; size: NA; J: TRBJ2-7; CDR3: CAISERGRGLTYEQYF; DNA: TGTGCCATCAGTGAGCGGGGCAGGGGCCTTACCTACGAGCAGTACTTC
D: TRBD1; V: TRBV7-2; size: NA; J: TRBJ1-4; CDR3: CASSQQGANEKLFF; DNA: TGTGCCAGCAGCCAACAGGGGGCTAATGAAAAACTGTTTTTT
D: NA; V: TRBV7-2; size: NA; J: TRBJ1-1; CDR3: CASSSVPSGTEAFF; DNA: TGTGCCAGCAGCTCAGTCCCCTCGGGCACTGAAGCTTTCTTT
D: NA; V: TRBV5-4; size: NA; J: TRBJ2-6; CDR3: CASSLAAASSGANVLTF; DNA: TGTGCCAGCAGCTTGGCGGCTGCTAGCTCTGGGGCCAACGTCCTGACTTTC